Listed below are T cell receptor beta chains from one sample, sequenced in a study of CD4 T cells in relation to SARS-CoV-2 and coronaviruses. No cognate antigen is known for these TCRs. The table came from immunoSEQ multiplex PCR; TCRdb's copy has only in-frame clones and leaves some out. The table shows about 35,000 clones, with around 83% occurring only once. Input material: naive CD4+ T cells from PBMCs, cultured in vitro. The receptors were sampled from an adult with COVID-19. The CDR3 runs from the conserved cysteine through the conserved F or W. A D gene is named only where the DNA matches it firmly. Expanded clones are given a class, and other clones once, few, many or no size at all.

V	J	size	D	CDR3	DNA
TRBV28	TRBJ1-4	NA	NA	CASSLLRNIGEKLFF	TGTGCCAGCAGTTTATTACGCAACATCGGGGAAAAACTGTTTTTT
TRBV7-9	TRBJ2-7	few	NA	CASSGRREPLSYEQYF	TGTGCCAGCAGCGGTCGACGGGAGCCCCTCTCCTACGAGCAGTACTTC
TRBV28	TRBJ2-2	NA	TRBD2	CASTKGTKTNTGELFF	TGTGCCAGCACCAAAGGGACTAAAACGAACACCGGGGAGCTGTTTTTT
TRBV18	TRBJ1-6	once	NA	CASSLGRSGNSPLHF	TGTGCCAGCTCACTCGGACGGTCTGGGAATTCACCCCTCCACTTT
TRBV5-4	TRBJ2-3	NA	NA	CASSLTDTQYF	TGTGCCAGCAGCCTCACAGATACGCAGTATTTT
TRBV12-3/TRBV12-4	TRBJ2-7	NA	NA	CASSLGGPYEQYF	TGTGCCAGCAGCTTGGGTGGCCCCTACGAGCAGTACTTC
TRBV7-6	TRBJ2-3	NA	TRBD1	CASSYRQGRTDTQYF	TGTGCCAGCAGCTACCGACAGGGCCGCACAGATACGCAGTATTTT
TRBV2	TRBJ2-7	NA	TRBD1	CASSESGTGWYEQYF	TGTGCCAGCAGTGAATCCGGGACAGGGTGGTACGAGCAGTACTTC
TRBV4-1	TRBJ1-2	once	NA	CASSQDRATNYGYTF	TGCGCCAGCAGCCAAGATCGGGCCACTAACTATGGCTACACCTTC
TRBV29-1	TRBJ2-2	NA	TRBD1	CSVVEGAVGTGELFF	TGCAGCGTTGTAGAGGGGGCAGTTGGCACCGGGGAGCTGTTTTTT
TRBV28	TRBJ1-6	NA	TRBD1	CASSTSPGTGTRSPLHF	TGTGCCAGCAGTACAAGTCCCGGGACAGGGACAAGGTCACCCCTCCACTTT
TRBV2	TRBJ1-3	NA	NA	CANSTPSSGNTIYF	TGTGCCAACTCCACACCGAGCTCTGGAAACACCATATATTTT
TRBV19	TRBJ2-3	NA	NA	CASRAGATDTQYF	TGTGCCAGTAGGGCGGGGGCCACAGATACGCAGTATTTT
TRBV18	TRBJ1-1	NA	NA	CASSDQGNTEAFF	TGTGCCAGCTCCGACCAGGGGAACACTGAAGCTTTCTTT
TRBV9	TRBJ2-3	NA	TRBD2	CASSVLDLAGVTDTQYF	TGTGCCAGCAGCGTTTTAGACCTAGCGGGAGTAACAGATACGCAGTATTTT
TRBV19	TRBJ1-4	NA	NA	CASSKEGREKLFF	TGTGCCAGTAGTAAGGAAGGAAGAGAAAAACTGTTTTTT
TRBV29-1	TRBJ2-7	NA	TRBD1	CSTRQGGAYEQYF	TGCAGCACAAGACAGGGGGGAGCCTACGAGCAGTACTTC
TRBV11-2	TRBJ2-1	NA	TRBD1	CASSSDRGPHNEQFF	TGTGCCAGCAGCTCGGACAGGGGGCCACATAATGAGCAGTTCTTC
TRBV6-4	TRBJ2-2	NA	NA	CASSDRDTGELFF	TGTGCCAGCAGTGACAGGGACACCGGGGAGCTGTTTTTT
TRBV24-1	TRBJ2-3	NA	TRBD1	CATSDPGQGSTDTQYF	TGTGCCACCAGTGACCCGGGACAGGGGAGCACAGATACGCAGTATTTT
TRBV5-4	TRBJ2-1	NA	NA	CASSFRVNEQFF	TGTGCCAGCAGCTTCAGAGTCAATGAGCAGTTCTTC
TRBV5-1	TRBJ2-1	NA	TRBD2	CASSLLADTMEQFF	TGCGCCAGCAGCTTACTAGCGGATACAATGGAGCAGTTCTTC
TRBV29-1	TRBJ2-1	NA	TRBD1	CSVDRTGDYNEQFF	TGCAGCGTTGATAGGACAGGCGATTACAATGAGCAGTTCTTC
TRBV5-1	TRBJ2-2	NA	NA	CASSSSVNTGELFF	TGCGCCAGCAGCTCTTCAGTGAACACCGGGGAGCTGTTTTTT
TRBV14	TRBJ1-3	NA	NA	CASSPIGGNTIYF	TGTGCCAGCAGCCCGATTGGTGGAAACACCATATATTTT
TRBV2	TRBJ1-6	few	NA	CASSEAKRGVSPLHF	TGTGCCAGCAGTGAAGCCAAAAGGGGGGTCTCACCCCTCCACTTT
TRBV19	TRBJ1-6	NA	TRBD1	CASSIGQDRPSSYNSPLHF	TGTGCCAGTAGTATCGGTCAGGACAGGCCGAGCTCCTATAATTCACCCCTCCACTTT